A selection of T cell receptor beta chains follows, all from one sample in a study of blood T cells in healthy people across ages. TCRdb called the 5' RACE reads again in MiXCR, with one record for every CDR3 protein. This table holds over 1.5 million distinct CDR3 sequences, about 49% found once. The sequenced sample consisted of blood. These receptors were obtained from a middle-aged woman in good health. Both conserved end residues are part of each CDR3.

v_gene: TRBV10-3; j_gene: TRBJ1-4; CDR3aa: CAISEDHTQGEDEKLFF
v_gene: TRBV25-1; j_gene: TRBJ2-4; CDR3aa: CASTGDSYGEQCF
v_gene: TRBV20-1; j_gene: TRBJ2-4; CDR3aa: CSARDLSLVKNIQYF
v_gene: TRBV24-1; j_gene: TRBJ1-2; CDR3aa: CATSEQGGSYTF
v_gene: TRBV10-3; j_gene: TRBJ2-3; CDR3aa: CAIRERGADTQYF
v_gene: TRBV29-1; j_gene: TRBJ2-1; CDR3aa: CSVPGGGEQFF
v_gene: TRBV5-1; j_gene: TRBJ2-1; CDR3aa: CASSPGGYSYNEQFF
v_gene: TRBV9; j_gene: TRBJ1-2; CDR3aa: CASRDGFYGYTF
v_gene: TRBV6-5; j_gene: TRBJ1-1; CDR3aa: CASSYSHTGGASEAFF
v_gene: TRBV15; j_gene: TRBJ2-4; CDR3aa: CATSRGDGVAKNIQYF
v_gene: TRBV9; j_gene: TRBJ2-3; CDR3aa: CASSVADGGGRSDTQYF
v_gene: TRBV20-1; j_gene: TRBJ2-7; CDR3aa: CSASSGTGRLEQYF
v_gene: TRBV19; j_gene: TRBJ2-3; CDR3aa: CASSIWTADTQYF
v_gene: TRBV28; j_gene: TRBJ1-5; CDR3aa: CASSLLTGTGFSNQPQHF
v_gene: TRBV29-1; j_gene: TRBJ2-6; CDR3aa: CSATRDTDSGANVLTF
v_gene: TRBV28; j_gene: TRBJ1-1; CDR3aa: CASMEARNTEAFF
v_gene: TRBV20-1; j_gene: TRBJ2-1; CDR3aa: CSAQPNRQSYNEQFF
v_gene: TRBV12-3/TRBV12-4; j_gene: TRBJ2-3; CDR3aa: CASSLNGISTDTQYF
v_gene: TRBV20-1; j_gene: TRBJ2-1; CDR3aa: CSAREAEGRAEQFF
v_gene: TRBV6-5; j_gene: TRBJ2-7; CDR3aa: CASSSFDRASPEQYF
v_gene: TRBV30; j_gene: TRBJ2-1; CDR3aa: CAWSVRRSGSYVFEQFF
v_gene: TRBV15; j_gene: .; CDR3aa: CAASTRGGNEQYF
v_gene: TRBV6-5; j_gene: TRBJ1-2; CDR3aa: CASSYSNRGIGGHTF
v_gene: TRBV5-6; j_gene: TRBJ1-3; CDR3aa: CASSLGSSRNTIYF
v_gene: TRBV20-1; j_gene: TRBJ1-2; CDR3aa: CSGPQGLGGYTF
v_gene: TRBV27; j_gene: TRBJ2-7; CDR3aa: CASSIRPGQGVYEQYF
v_gene: TRBV20-1; j_gene: TRBJ2-1; CDR3aa: CSARDLDDYRYNEQFF
v_gene: TRBV5-6; j_gene: TRBJ2-1; CDR3aa: CASSFVTSGYNEQFF
v_gene: TRBV5-1; j_gene: TRBJ2-5; CDR3aa: CASSGGHGQKETQYF
v_gene: TRBV29-1; j_gene: .; CDR3aa: CSVAWGETQYF
v_gene: TRBV11-2; j_gene: TRBJ1-2; CDR3aa: CASSLGWRADGYTF
v_gene: TRBV2; j_gene: TRBJ2-5; CDR3aa: CASRDSWRETQYF
v_gene: TRBV27; j_gene: TRBJ1-1; CDR3aa: CASSGTRDTEAFF
v_gene: TRBV27; j_gene: TRBJ2-4; CDR3aa: CASSSHRGRGEQYF
v_gene: TRBV4-3; j_gene: TRBJ2-7; CDR3aa: CASSQGTGGTEYF
v_gene: TRBV6-2/TRBV6-3; j_gene: TRBJ2-5; CDR3aa: CASSYGDQRGETQYF
v_gene: TRBV3-1; j_gene: TRBJ2-7; CDR3aa: CASSVDGYSYEQYF
v_gene: TRBV7-2; j_gene: TRBJ1-1; CDR3aa: CASSFLGQGEAFF
v_gene: TRBV4-2; j_gene: .; CDR3aa: CASSQDTGGRVETQYF
v_gene: TRBV27; j_gene: TRBJ2-3; CDR3aa: CASSSLGLVTDTQYF
v_gene: TRBV6-2/TRBV6-3; j_gene: TRBJ2-5; CDR3aa: CASTEEGEETQYF
v_gene: TRBV11-2; j_gene: TRBJ2-1; CDR3aa: CASRRSEVGQIAEQFF
v_gene: TRBV15; j_gene: TRBJ2-5; CDR3aa: CATSNEDRGGQETQYF
v_gene: TRBV6-2/TRBV6-3; j_gene: .; CDR3aa: CASRGTVENIQYF
v_gene: TRBV3-1; j_gene: TRBJ1-2; CDR3aa: CASSPGFCGYTF
v_gene: TRBV9; j_gene: TRBJ2-7; CDR3aa: CASSPKTGSGWYEQYF
v_gene: TRBV24-1; j_gene: TRBJ2-1; CDR3aa: CATIRGGTISYDEQFF
v_gene: TRBV10-3; j_gene: TRBJ2-7; CDR3aa: CAISESGAEQYF
v_gene: TRBV10-3; j_gene: TRBJ2-5; CDR3aa: CAISDSGEETQYF
v_gene: TRBV4-1; j_gene: TRBJ2-7; CDR3aa: CASSQEGAISYEQYF
v_gene: TRBV3-1; j_gene: TRBJ1-4; CDR3aa: CASSQTGTANEKLFF
v_gene: TRBV20-1; j_gene: TRBJ1-1; CDR3aa: CSARGTGGRTEAFF
v_gene: TRBV27; j_gene: TRBJ1-4; CDR3aa: CASRYRSPATNEKLFF
v_gene: TRBV28; j_gene: TRBJ2-7; CDR3aa: CASSTTFDRIYEQYF
v_gene: TRBV28; j_gene: TRBJ2-1; CDR3aa: CASSRGDRGDGNEQFF
v_gene: TRBV29-1; j_gene: TRBJ2-4; CDR3aa: CSVGQGASQSF
v_gene: TRBV7-2; j_gene: TRBJ2-5; CDR3aa: CASSTRVGETQYF
v_gene: TRBV27; j_gene: TRBJ2-3; CDR3aa: CAASRGTSTDTQYF
v_gene: TRBV7-9; j_gene: TRBJ2-1; CDR3aa: CASRSGDNEQFF